The 12 T cell receptor beta chains in this list originate from one sample, sequenced in a study of beta chain features in type 1 diabetes. Reverse transcribing all isolated RNA meant expressed TCRB transcripts were sequenced. Generated by immunoSEQ multiplex PCR, the TCRdb table keeps only in-frame clones and is missing some. The table lists around 400,000 clones, roughly 12% of them singletons. The sequenced sample was naive CD4+ T cells from blood. The receptors shown here come from a man younger than 35 in good health.

Of note for this clone: The junction shows a germline mismatch at one end, possibly a read error. This chain links TRBV7-6 with TRBJ2-5, with D tentatively TRBD2 (7 bases). From germline, CDR1 is SGHVS and CDR2 FNYEAQ. CDR3 length: 15 residues. DNA of the CDR3: TGTGCCAGCAGCCCTCCCGGGGAGGGACAAGAGACCCAGCACTTC. Encoded protein: CASSPPGEGQETQHF.

This clone showed up just a few times. This chain uses TRBV10-3 with TRBJ2-3, with D tentatively TRBD2 (6 bases). Germline V gene lookup returns CDR1 ENHRY and CDR2 SYGVKD. Trimming removed 11 bases from V and 1 base from J, with 19 bases in between. This CDR3 has 15 residues. CDR3 sequence (DNA): TGTGCCGCTAGGAAATTCGGGGGTGGCACAGATACGCAGTATTTT. Translating it yields CAARKFGGGTDTQYF.

This clone was seen a handful of times. The chain has TRBV27 and TRBJ2-7; maybe TRBD1 (6 bases). Germline lookup yields CDR1 MNHEY and CDR2 SMNVEV (reference sequence). The CDR3 is 16 amino acids. The ends were cut back, 0 bases at V and 2 bases at J, with 14 bases in the middle. The CDR3 sequence: CASSLSATGHPYEQYF. CDR3 sequence (DNA): TGTGCCAGCAGTTTATCGGCCACAGGGCATCCCTACGAGCAGTACTTC.

This clone has a handful of counts. The rearrangement links TRBV7-2 to TRBJ1-2; the match to TRBD1 covers 7 bases. Per germline, CDR1 SGHTA and CDR2 FQGNSA. V dropped 2 bases and J dropped 7; count of bases not matched to a gene: 4. The CDR3 has 13 amino acids. Here the CDR3 reads CASSLNRGVGYTF. In nucleotides, the CDR3 is TGTGCCAGCAGCTTAAACAGGGGTGTTGGCTACACCTTC.

This chain joins TRBV13 and TRBJ1-2; 7 bases line up with TRBD1. The CDR3 extends over 14 amino acids. Germline loops: CDR1 PRHDT, CDR2 FYEKMQ (reference sequence). V gave up 5 bases and J gave up 5 bases; unmatched junction bases: 8. The CDR3: CASSIRDSNYGYTF. Written as DNA, the CDR3 is TGTGCCAGCAGCATCCGGGACAGCAATTATGGCTACACCTTC.

This rearrangement joins TRBV5-6 to TRBJ2-7; D ambiguous. The CDR3 totals 15 residues. V gave up 2 bases and J gave up 0 bases, with 12 bases separating them. CDR1 SGHDT and CDR2 YYEEEE come from the germline V gene. CDR3 loop: CASSFSLLASYEQYF. CDR3 sequence (DNA): TGTGCCAGCAGCTTTAGTCTACTCGCCTCCTACGAGCAGTACTTC. The whole variable domain, remainder taken from reference TRBV5-6 and TRBJ2-7, is DAGVTQSPTHLIKTRGQQVTLRCSPKSGHDTVSWYQQALGQGPQFIFQYYEEEERQRGNFPDRFSGHQFPNYSSELNVNALLLGDSALYLCASSFSLLASYEQYFGPGTRLTVT.

For this clone: Its ends do not fully match the called genes, so a read error is possible. The chain couples TRBV7-7 to TRBJ2-5, with 14 bases identical to TRBD2. The CDR3 has 16 residues. Looked up from germline, CDR1 is SSHAT and CDR2 is FNYEAQ (reference sequence). The CDR3 sequence is CASSSGTSGSGETQYF. The CDR3 DNA is TGTGCTAGCAGCTCGGGGACTAGCGGGAGCGGCGAGACCCAGTACTTC.

The chain couples TRBV6-5 to TRBJ2-5; weak D call: TRBD2 (5 bases). The germline V and J ends were trimmed by 5 bases and 5 bases, with 12 bases remaining between them. The CDR3 spans 13 residues. Germline CDR1 is MNHEY and CDR2 is SVGAGI. This CDR3 reads CASSEGRAETQYF. Written as DNA, the CDR3 is TGTGCCAGCAGTGAGGGTCGAGCGGAGACCCAGTACTTC.

The chain links TRBV7-9 to TRBJ1-1; 9 bases align to TRBD1. Trimming cost V 3 bases and J 4 bases; bases outside gene matches: 9. The CDR3 spans 16 residues. The germline V gene encodes CDR1 SEHNR and CDR2 FQNEAQ (reference sequence). This CDR3 is CASSFLIGQGSTEAFF. DNA of the CDR3: TGTGCCAGCAGCTTCCTTATAGGACAGGGGTCCACTGAAGCTTTCTTT.

This sequence joins TRBV18 and TRBJ2-2; TRBD1 aligns across 7 bases. Germline lookup yields CDR1 KGHSH and CDR2 LQKENI. V was clipped by 2 bases and J by 1 base; unmatched bases: 4. This CDR3 is 16 amino acids long. The CDR3 here is CASSPGTALNTGELFF. The CDR3 DNA reads TGTGCCAGCTCACCAGGGACAGCGCTGAACACCGGGGAGCTGTTTTTT.

This clone was seen more than once but under ten times. The chain carries TRBV2 and TRBJ1-6; the match to TRBD1 covers 9 bases. V was clipped by 7 bases and J by 13 bases; unmatched bases: 5. Per the germline V gene, CDR1 is SNHLY and CDR2 is FYNNEI. CDR3 length: 12 amino acids. The CDR3 here is CASNRGQGPLHF. The CDR3 DNA reads as TGTGCCAGCAACCGCGGACAGGGGCCCCTCCACTTT.

This clone has more than one count but fewer than ten. The chain carries TRBV30 and TRBJ1-5; a weak D match, TRBD1 (6 bases). This CDR3 has 14 residues. Germline V lookup: CDR1 GTSNPN, CDR2 SVGIG (reference sequence). With 4 bases removed from V and 2 bases from J, the gap between germline ends came to 12 bases. The CDR3 loop reads CAWTGRGRNQPQHF. Here the CDR3 DNA reads TGTGCCTGGACTGGCAGGGGACGCAATCAGCCCCAGCATTTT. Filled out from reference TRBV30 and TRBJ1-5, the complete variable domain reads SQTIHQWPATLVQPVGSPLSLECTVEGTSNPNLYWYRQAAGRGLQLLFYSVGIGQISSEVPQNLSASRPQDRQFILSSKKLLLSDSGFYLCAWTGRGRNQPQHFGDGTRLSIL.